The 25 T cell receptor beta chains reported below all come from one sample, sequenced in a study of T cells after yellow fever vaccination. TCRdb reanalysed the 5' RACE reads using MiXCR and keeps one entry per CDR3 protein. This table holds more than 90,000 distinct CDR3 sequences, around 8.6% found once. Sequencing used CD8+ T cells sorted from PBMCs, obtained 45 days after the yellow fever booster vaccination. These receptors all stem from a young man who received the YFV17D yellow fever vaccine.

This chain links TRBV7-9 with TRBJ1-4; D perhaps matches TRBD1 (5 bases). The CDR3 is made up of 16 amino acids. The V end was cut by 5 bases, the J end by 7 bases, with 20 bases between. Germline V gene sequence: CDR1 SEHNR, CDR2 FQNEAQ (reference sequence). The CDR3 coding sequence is TGTGCCAGCAGCGGCCCCCGGGACCGAGGGGCTGAAAAACTGTTTTTT. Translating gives CASSGPRDRGAEKLFF.

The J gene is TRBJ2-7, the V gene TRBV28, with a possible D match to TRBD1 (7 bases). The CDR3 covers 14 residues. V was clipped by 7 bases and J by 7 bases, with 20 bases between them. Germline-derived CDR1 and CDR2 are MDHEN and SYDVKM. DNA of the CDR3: TGTGCCAGCACCTACTGGAGGGGGCTTGGAGAGCAGTACTTC. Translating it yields CASTYWRGLGEQYF.

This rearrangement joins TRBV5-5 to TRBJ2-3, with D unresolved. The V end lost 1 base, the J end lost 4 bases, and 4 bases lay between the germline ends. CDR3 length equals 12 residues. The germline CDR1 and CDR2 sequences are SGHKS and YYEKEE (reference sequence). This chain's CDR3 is CASSLLADTQYF. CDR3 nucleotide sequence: TGTGCCAGCAGCTTGCTTGCAGATACGCAGTATTTT.

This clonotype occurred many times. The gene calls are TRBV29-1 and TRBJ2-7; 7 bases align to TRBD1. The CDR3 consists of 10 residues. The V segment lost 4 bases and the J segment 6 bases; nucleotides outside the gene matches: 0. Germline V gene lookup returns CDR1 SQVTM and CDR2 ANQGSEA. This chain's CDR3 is CSVGDSEQYF. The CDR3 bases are TGCAGCGTTGGGGACAGCGAGCAGTACTTC.

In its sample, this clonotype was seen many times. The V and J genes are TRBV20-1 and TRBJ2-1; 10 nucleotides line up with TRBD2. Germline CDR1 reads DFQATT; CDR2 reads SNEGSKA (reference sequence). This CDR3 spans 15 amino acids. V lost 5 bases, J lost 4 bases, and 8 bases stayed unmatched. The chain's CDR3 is CSAPAPSGSYNEQFF. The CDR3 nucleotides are TGCAGTGCTCCTGCTCCTAGCGGGAGTTACAATGAGCAGTTCTTC.

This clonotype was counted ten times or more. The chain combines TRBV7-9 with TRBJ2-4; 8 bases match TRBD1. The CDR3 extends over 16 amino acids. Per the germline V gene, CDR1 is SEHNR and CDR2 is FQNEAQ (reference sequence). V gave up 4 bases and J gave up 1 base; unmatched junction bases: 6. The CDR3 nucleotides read TGTGCCAGCAGCTCGAAGGACAGGGATGCCAAAAACATTCAGTACTTC. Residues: CASSSKDRDAKNIQYF.

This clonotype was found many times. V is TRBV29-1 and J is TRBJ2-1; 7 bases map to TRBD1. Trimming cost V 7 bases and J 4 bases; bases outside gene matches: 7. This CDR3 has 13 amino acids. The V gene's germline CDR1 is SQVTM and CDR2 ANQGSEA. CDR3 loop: CSAPGQRYNEQFF. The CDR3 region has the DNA TGCAGCGCCCCGGGACAGAGATACAATGAGCAGTTCTTC.

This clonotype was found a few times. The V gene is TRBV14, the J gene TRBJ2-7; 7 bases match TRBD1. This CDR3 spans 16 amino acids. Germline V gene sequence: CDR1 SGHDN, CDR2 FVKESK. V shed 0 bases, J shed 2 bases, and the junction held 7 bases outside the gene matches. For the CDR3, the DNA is TGTGCCAGCAGCCAAGAAAGACTCGACAGGGCCTACGAGCAGTACTTC. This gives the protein CASSQERLDRAYEQYF.

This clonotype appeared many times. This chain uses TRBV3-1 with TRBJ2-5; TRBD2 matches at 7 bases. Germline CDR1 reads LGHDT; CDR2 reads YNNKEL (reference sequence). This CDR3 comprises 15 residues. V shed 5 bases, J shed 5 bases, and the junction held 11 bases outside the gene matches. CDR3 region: CASSMGLSEGETQYF. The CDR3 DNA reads TGTGCCAGCAGCATGGGACTATCCGAGGGTGAGACCCAGTACTTC.

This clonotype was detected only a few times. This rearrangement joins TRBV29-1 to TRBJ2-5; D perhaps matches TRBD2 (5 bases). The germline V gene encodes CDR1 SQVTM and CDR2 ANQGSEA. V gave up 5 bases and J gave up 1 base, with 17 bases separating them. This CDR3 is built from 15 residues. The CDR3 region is CSVSGLYKGQETQYF. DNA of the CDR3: TGCAGCGTTTCCGGACTGTATAAGGGCCAAGAGACCCAGTACTTC.

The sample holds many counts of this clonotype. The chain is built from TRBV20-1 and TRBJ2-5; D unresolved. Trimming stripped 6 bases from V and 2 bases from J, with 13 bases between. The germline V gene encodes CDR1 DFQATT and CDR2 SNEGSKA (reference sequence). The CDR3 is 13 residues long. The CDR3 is CSALGPLQETQYF. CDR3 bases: TGCAGTGCCTTGGGCCCGCTACAAGAGACCCAGTACTTC.

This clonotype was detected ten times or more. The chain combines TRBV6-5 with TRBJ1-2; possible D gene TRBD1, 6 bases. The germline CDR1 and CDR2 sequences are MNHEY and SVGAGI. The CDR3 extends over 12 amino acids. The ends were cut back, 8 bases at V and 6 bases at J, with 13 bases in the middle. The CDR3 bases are TGTGCCAGCTCCCCCACAGGGAATGGCTACACCTTC. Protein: CASSPTGNGYTF.

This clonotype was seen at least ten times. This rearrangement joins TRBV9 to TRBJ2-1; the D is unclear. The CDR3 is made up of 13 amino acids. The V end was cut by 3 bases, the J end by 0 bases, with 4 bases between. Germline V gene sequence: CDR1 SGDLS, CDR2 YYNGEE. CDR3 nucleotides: TGTGCCAGCAGCGAGAGCTCCTACAATGAGCAGTTCTTC. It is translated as CASSESSYNEQFF.

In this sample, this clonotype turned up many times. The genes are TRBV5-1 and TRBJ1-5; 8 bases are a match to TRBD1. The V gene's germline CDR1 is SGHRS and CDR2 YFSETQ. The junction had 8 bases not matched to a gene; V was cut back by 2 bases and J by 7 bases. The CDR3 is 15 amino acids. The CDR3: CASSFGTGVGQPQHF. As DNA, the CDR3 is TGCGCCAGCAGCTTCGGGACAGGCGTCGGGCAGCCCCAGCATTTT.

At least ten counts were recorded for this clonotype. CDR3 loop: CASSPYTPGLAGTNEQFF. The CDR3 coding sequence is TGTGCCAGCAGCCCCTACACCCCTGGACTAGCGGGGACCAATGAGCAGTTCTTC. The chain has TRBV7-8 and TRBJ2-1, with 12 bases that match TRBD2. This CDR3 comprises 18 residues. CDR1 is SGHVS and CDR2 is FQNEAQ in the germline V gene. Trimming removed 5 bases from V and 6 bases from J; junction bases left unmatched: 14.

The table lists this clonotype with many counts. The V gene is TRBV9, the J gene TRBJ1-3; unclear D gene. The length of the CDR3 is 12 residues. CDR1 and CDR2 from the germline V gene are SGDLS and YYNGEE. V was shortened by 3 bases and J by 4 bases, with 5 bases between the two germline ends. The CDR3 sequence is CASSGEGNTIYF. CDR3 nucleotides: TGTGCCAGCAGCGGAGAAGGAAACACCATATATTTT.

The CDR3 DNA sequence: TGCGCCAGCAGTCTCCAAGATCAGGTCTCCTACGAGCAGTACTTC. It yields the protein CASSLQDQVSYEQYF. The chain combines TRBV23-1 with TRBJ2-7; D unclear. TRBV23-1 is flagged as an ORF with uncertain function. Trimming shortened V by 4 bases and J by 0 bases, and 13 bases separated the two germline ends. The CDR3 extends over 15 amino acids.

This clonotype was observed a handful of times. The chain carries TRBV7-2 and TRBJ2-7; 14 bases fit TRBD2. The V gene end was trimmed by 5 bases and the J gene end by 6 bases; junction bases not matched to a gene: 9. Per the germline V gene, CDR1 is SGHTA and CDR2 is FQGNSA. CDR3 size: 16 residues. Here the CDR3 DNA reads TGTGCCAGCAGCGATCCACCCGGGACTAGCGGGAGCGAGCAGTACTTC. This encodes CASSDPPGTSGSEQYF.

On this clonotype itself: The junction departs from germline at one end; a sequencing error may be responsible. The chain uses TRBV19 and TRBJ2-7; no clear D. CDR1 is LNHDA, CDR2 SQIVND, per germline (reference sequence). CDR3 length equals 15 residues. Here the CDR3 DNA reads TGTGCCAGCAGTATTGGGTCATCATCTATCTACGAGCAGTACTTC. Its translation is CASSIGSSSIYEQYF.

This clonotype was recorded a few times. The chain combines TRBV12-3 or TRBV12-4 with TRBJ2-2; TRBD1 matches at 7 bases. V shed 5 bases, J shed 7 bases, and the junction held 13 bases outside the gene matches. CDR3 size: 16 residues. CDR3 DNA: TGTGCCAGCAGTCACCCTTACAGGGGCGCGGGCGGGGAGCTGTTTTTT. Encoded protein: CASSHPYRGAGGELFF.

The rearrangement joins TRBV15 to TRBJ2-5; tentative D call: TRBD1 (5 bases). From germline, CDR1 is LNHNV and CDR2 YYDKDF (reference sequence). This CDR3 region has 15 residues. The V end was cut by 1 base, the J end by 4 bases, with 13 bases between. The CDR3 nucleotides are TGTGCCACCAGCAGAGTGGGCTTGGGGCCAGAGACCCAGTACTTC. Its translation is CATSRVGLGPETQYF. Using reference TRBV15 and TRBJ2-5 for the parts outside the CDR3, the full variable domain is DAMVIQNPRYQVTQFGKPVTLSCSQTLNHNVMYWYQQKSSQAPKLLFHYYDKDFNNEADTPDNFQSRRPNTSFCFLDIRSPGLGDTAMYLCATSRVGLGPETQYFGPGTRLLVL.

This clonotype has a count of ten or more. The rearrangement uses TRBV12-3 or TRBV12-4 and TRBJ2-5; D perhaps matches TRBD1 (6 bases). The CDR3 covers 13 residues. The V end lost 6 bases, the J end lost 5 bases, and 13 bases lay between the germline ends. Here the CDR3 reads CASSSGAGETQYF. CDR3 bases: TGTGCCAGCAGCTCAGGGGCTGGCGAGACCCAGTACTTC.

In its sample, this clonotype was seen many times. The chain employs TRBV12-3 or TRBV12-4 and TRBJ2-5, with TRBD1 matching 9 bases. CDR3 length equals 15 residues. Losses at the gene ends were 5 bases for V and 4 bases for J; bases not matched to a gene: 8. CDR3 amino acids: CASSPHRGQSETQYF. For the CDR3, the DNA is TGTGCCAGCAGTCCGCACAGGGGGCAGTCAGAGACCCAGTACTTC.

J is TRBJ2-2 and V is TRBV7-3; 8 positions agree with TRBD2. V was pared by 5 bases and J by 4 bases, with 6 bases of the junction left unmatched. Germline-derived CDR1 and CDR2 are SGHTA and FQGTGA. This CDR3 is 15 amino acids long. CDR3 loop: CASSLGLAATGELFF. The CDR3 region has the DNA TGTGCCAGCAGCCTCGGACTAGCCGCCACCGGGGAGCTGTTTTTT.

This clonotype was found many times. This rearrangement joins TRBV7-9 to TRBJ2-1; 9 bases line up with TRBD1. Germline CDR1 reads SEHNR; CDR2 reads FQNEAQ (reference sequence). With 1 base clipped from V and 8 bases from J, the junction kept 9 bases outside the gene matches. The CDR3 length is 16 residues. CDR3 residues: CASSLGGQGPFDEQFF. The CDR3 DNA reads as TGTGCCAGCAGCTTAGGGGGACAGGGCCCTTTCGATGAGCAGTTCTTC.